Presented here are 22 T cell receptor beta chains from one specimen sequenced in a study of blood T cell repertoires in COVID-19. Generated by immunoSEQ multiplex PCR, the TCRdb table keeps only in-frame clones and is missing some. Of about 220,000 clones listed, roughly 80% are singletons. The sequenced sample was PBMCs or T cells enriched from blood (not recorded which). All receptors come from a woman aged 45 to 65 who had been exposed to COVID-19.

The V gene is TRBV12-5, the J gene TRBJ1-6, with 8 bases aligning to TRBD1. The CDR3 is made up of 14 amino acids. After removal of 7 bases from V and 9 bases from J, the junction contained 8 bases not matched to a gene. Germline CDR1 reads LGHNT; CDR2 reads FRNRAP. CDR3 nucleotides: TGTGCTAGTGCCCCAGGGGGGACAGGTTCACCCCTCCACTTT. Its translation: CASAPGGTGSPLHF.

The V and J genes are TRBV7-8 and TRBJ1-5; tentative D call: TRBD1 (5 bases). There are 18 residues in the CDR3. Germline CDR1 SGHVS, CDR2 FQNEAQ. The V end was cut by 3 bases, the J end by 1 base, with 19 bases between. This chain's CDR3 is CASSFQATAGGSNQPQHF. The CDR3 nucleotides read TGTGCCAGCAGCTTTCAGGCTACCGCGGGGGGGAGCAATCAGCCCCAGCATTTT. The variable domain in full, with the rest retrieved from reference TRBV7-8 and TRBJ1-5, is GAGVSQSPRYKVAKRGQDVALRCDPISGHVSLFWYQQALGQGPEFLTYFQNEAQLDKSGLPSDRFFAERPEGSVSTLKIQRTQQEDSAVYLCASSFQATAGGSNQPQHFGDGTRLSIL.

This clone was found a few times. The CDR3 DNA reads as TGCGCCAGCAGCTTGCAGGGGCTTAACACCGGGGAGCTGTTTTTT. Translating gives CASSLQGLNTGELFF. This rearrangement joins TRBV5-1 to TRBJ2-2, with D possibly matching TRBD1 (6 bases). The CDR3 has 15 residues. Germline V gene lookup returns CDR1 SGHRS and CDR2 YFSETQ. V lost 1 base and J 2 bases, leaving 9 bases between the germline ends.

The chain is built from TRBV27 and TRBJ1-1, with 7 bases fitting TRBD1. Germline V gene data show CDR1 as MNHEY and CDR2 as SMNVEV (reference sequence). The ends lost 5 bases at V and 5 bases at J; junction bases unmatched: 5. The CDR3 sequence is 13 residues long. CDR3 coding DNA: TGTGCCAGCAGTCCGACAGGGTCGACTGAAGCTTTCTTT. It translates to CASSPTGSTEAFF.

In its sample, this clone was seen once. The genes are TRBV28 and TRBJ2-5; D not certain. Germline CDR1 and CDR2: MDHEN and SYDVKM. The CDR3 sequence is 12 residues long. The ends were cut back, 5 bases at V and 5 bases at J, with 9 bases in the middle. The CDR3 nucleotides are TGTGCCAGCAGTCCCATGTTTGAGACCCAGTACTTC. Encoded protein: CASSPMFETQYF.

The gene calls are TRBV9 and TRBJ1-3, with D possibly being TRBD1 (5 bases). Trimming removed 5 bases from V and 6 bases from J, with 30 bases in between. Germline V gives CDR1 SGDLS, CDR2 YYNGEE. There are 19 residues in the CDR3. CDR3 in DNA: TGTGCCAGCAGACCCCTCCCTTGGCCGGGGCCGGGAGAGAAAAACACCATATATTTT. Its translation: CASRPLPWPGPGEKNTIYF.

This chain joins TRBV6-5 and TRBJ2-6; 7 nucleotides line up with TRBD1. The CDR3 has 14 amino acids. The V gene end was trimmed by 7 bases and the J gene end by 4 bases; junction bases not matched to a gene: 4. The V gene's germline CDR1 is MNHEY and CDR2 SVGAGI. CDR3 region: CASKDRSGANVLTF. The CDR3 coding sequence is TGTGCCAGCAAGGACAGGAGCGGGGCCAACGTCCTGACTTTC.

The chain is built from TRBV10-1 and TRBJ1-1, with 10 nucleotides matching TRBD1. Germline values: CDR1 WNHNN, CDR2 SYGVQD (reference sequence). The CDR3 is 17 residues long. Trimming at V came to 3 bases and at J to 4 bases, leaving 11 bases not matched to a gene. CDR3 coding DNA: TGCGCCAGCAGTGACGGCTCCGCGGACAGGGGGGGCACTGAAGCTTTCTTT. Translating gives CASSDGSADRGGTEAFF.

The table lists this clone with a count of one. This rearrangement joins TRBV19 to TRBJ1-5; tentative D call: TRBD1 (6 bases). Germline CDR1 LNHDA, CDR2 SQIVND (reference sequence). This CDR3 has 15 amino acids. The V and J ends lost 2 bases and 3 bases respectively, with 11 bases between them. The CDR3 is CASSIRGHNNQPQHF. The CDR3 DNA follows: TGTGCCAGTAGTATACGGGGACATAACAATCAGCCCCAGCATTTT.

CDR3 in DNA: TGTGCCAGCAGCCAAGACAGAAGAGAAGCTTTCTTT. This gives the protein CASSQDRREAFF. The chain links TRBV3-1 (or the pseudogene TRBV3-2) to TRBJ1-1; D not resolved. Trimming took off 0 bases at V and 8 bases at J, with 7 bases between the two ends. This CDR3 comprises 12 residues. Germline-derived CDR1 and CDR2 are LGHDT and YNNKEL (reference sequence).

This chain joins TRBV6-2 or TRBV6-3 and TRBJ1-1; D is unresolved. The germline V and J ends were trimmed by 6 bases and 5 bases, with 7 bases remaining between them. The germline V gene encodes CDR1 MNHEY and CDR2 SVGEGT. This CDR3 region has 11 residues. CDR3 DNA sequence: TGTGCCAGCAGCGCGTGGACTGAAGCTTTCTTT. It yields the protein CASSAWTEAFF.

The chain combines TRBV5-1 with TRBJ1-3; 9 bases align to TRBD1. Trimming removed 5 bases from V and 4 bases from J; junction bases left unmatched: 4. The germline gives CDR1 SGHRS, CDR2 YFSETQ. The CDR3 sequence is 14 residues long. The CDR3, as DNA: TGCGCCAGCAGTCGTGACAGGGGGGGAAACACCATATATTTT. It is translated as CASSRDRGGNTIYF.

In DNA, the CDR3 is TGTGCCAGCAGCTTGGGACAGGGGACACTCGGGGAGCTGTTTTTT. It translates to CASSLGQGTLGELFF. The J gene is TRBJ2-2, the V gene TRBV11-2, with 10 nucleotides matching TRBD1. Losses at the gene ends were 3 bases for V and 7 bases for J; bases not matched to a gene: 5. The CDR3 length is 15 residues. Germline values: CDR1 SGHAT, CDR2 FQNNGV.

The chain recombines TRBV15 with TRBJ2-1; 7 nucleotides agree with TRBD2. The junction had 3 bases not matched to a gene; V was cut back by 5 bases and J by 8 bases. CDR1 is LNHNV and CDR2 is YYDKDF in the germline V gene (reference sequence). CDR3 length equals 12 residues. CDR3 amino acids: CATSGGVHEQFF. DNA of the CDR3: TGTGCCACCAGCGGGGGGGTCCATGAGCAGTTCTTC.

This clone was observed once. This chain joins TRBV6-5 and TRBJ1-1, with TRBD1 identical over 10 bases. V shed 6 bases, J shed 1 base, and the junction held 2 bases outside the gene matches. The CDR3 loop spans 14 amino acids. Per the germline V gene, CDR1 is MNHEY and CDR2 is SVGAGI. For the CDR3, the DNA is TGTGCCAGCAGCCGGGACAGGGGGAACACTGAAGCTTTCTTT. Its translation: CASSRDRGNTEAFF.

This sequence joins TRBV9 and TRBJ1-2; no clear D gene. Trimming left V 0 bases short and J 8 bases short, with 17 bases between. There are 15 residues in the CDR3. Germline V gene data show CDR1 as SGDLS and CDR2 as YYNGEE. Here the CDR3 DNA reads TGTGCCAGCAGCGTAGCTCCCGGAGGGAGTGAGGGCTACACCTTC. Residues: CASSVAPGGSEGYTF.

This clone has a single count. The V call is TRBV11-3, the J call TRBJ2-2; 7 nucleotides agree with TRBD2. V was clipped by 1 base and J by 4 bases; unmatched bases: 3. The length of the CDR3 is 15 residues. CDR1 SGHNT and CDR2 YENEEA come from the germline V gene. The CDR3 sequence is CASSLGGGSTGELFF. The DNA for the CDR3 is TGTGCCAGCAGCTTAGGGGGGGGATCCACCGGGGAGCTGTTTTTT.

The V call is TRBV2, the J call TRBJ1-2; perhaps TRBD1 as D (6 bases). The CDR3 is made up of 12 amino acids. V lost 6 bases and J 4 bases, leaving 9 bases between the germline ends. Germline values: CDR1 SNHLY, CDR2 FYNNEI. The CDR3 reads CASRAGAYGYTF. CDR3 nucleotides: TGTGCCAGCAGGGCAGGGGCCTATGGCTACACCTTC.

The V gene is TRBV18, the J gene TRBJ1-3, with TRBD1 matching over 7 bases. The CDR3 totals 14 residues. The trim removed 3 bases at V and 7 bases at J, leaving 6 bases unmatched. The V gene's germline CDR1 is KGHSH and CDR2 LQKENI. In nucleotides, the CDR3 is TGTGCCAGCTCACCGAACACAGGGGCGAACACCATATATTTT. Amino acids: CASSPNTGANTIYF.

V and J are TRBV19 and TRBJ2-1; 11 positions match TRBD2. Germline V gives CDR1 LNHDA, CDR2 SQIVND (reference sequence). V lost 4 bases to trimming and J lost 1 base; unmatched junction nucleotides: 6. The CDR3 loop spans 17 amino acids. DNA of the CDR3: TGTGCCAGTAGTAGAGGGACTAGCGGCGATTCCTACAATGAGCAGTTCTTC. Encoded protein: CASSRGTSGDSYNEQFF.

J is TRBJ2-1 and V is TRBV29-1; 8 bases fit TRBD1. Germline CDR1 SQVTM, CDR2 ANQGSEA. The CDR3 has 13 amino acids. V was clipped by 4 bases and J by 9 bases; unmatched bases: 8. This CDR3 reads CSVVLTGVPEQFF. The CDR3 region has the DNA TGCAGCGTTGTTCTGACAGGGGTGCCTGAGCAGTTCTTC.

This rearrangement joins TRBV30 to TRBJ1-1; perhaps TRBD1 as D (5 bases). The CDR3 covers 11 residues. Looked up from germline, CDR1 is GTSNPN and CDR2 is SVGIG (reference sequence). The CDR3 DNA follows: TGTGCGGTGGGGCTGAACACTGAAGCTTTCTTT. Translation gives CAVGLNTEAFF.